This entry features one TCR beta chain sequence. These data are taken from a study of Graves' ophthalmopathy and Graves' hyperthyroidism. For the study at large: At the time of initial diagnosis and before any treatment, peripheral blood was collected.

Moderate-to-severe activity, with CAS ≥3, NOSPECS ≥4 and duration under 3 months, characterized the donors with ophthalmopathy. Other autoimmune diseases, uncontrolled infections, pregnancy or lactation ruled patients out of participation. Diagnoses were established from clinical symptoms, serum thyroxine, TRAb, thyroid ultrasound and orbital computed tomography. CDR1 is SGDLS, CDR2 YYNGEE, per germline. The CDR3 has 15 amino acids. V shed 6 bases and J shed 2 bases, with 18 bases lying between them. Amplified material comprised TCR beta CDR3 regions derived from RNA transcripts. First-round RT-PCR used HTBI primers; second-round multiplex PCR followed. Via MiXCR, TCRdb re-called the multiplex PCR reads, giving one row per CDR3 protein. The data show about 700,000 distinct CDR3 sequences, approximately 40% seen once.

This sequence originates from an adult man with Graves' ophthalmopathy. V gene TRBV9 combines with J gene TRBJ2-7; no firm D call. Specimen: peripheral blood. The chain's CDR3 is CASNDFPRLPYEQYF. Here the CDR3 DNA reads TGTGCCAGCAACGACTTCCCGCGTCTACCCTACGAGCAGTACTTC.